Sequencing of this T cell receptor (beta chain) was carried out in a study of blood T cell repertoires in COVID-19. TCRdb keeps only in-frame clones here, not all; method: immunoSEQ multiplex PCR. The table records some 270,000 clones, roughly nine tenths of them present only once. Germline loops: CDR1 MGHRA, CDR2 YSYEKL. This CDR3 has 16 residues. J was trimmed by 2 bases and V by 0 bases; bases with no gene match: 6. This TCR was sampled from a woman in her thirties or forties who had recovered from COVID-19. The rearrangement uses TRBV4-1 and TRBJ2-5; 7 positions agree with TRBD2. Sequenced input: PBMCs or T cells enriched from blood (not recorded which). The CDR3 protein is CASSQDRPAGQETQYF. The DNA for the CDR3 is TGCGCCAGCAGCCAAGATCGCCCAGCGGGGCAAGAGACCCAGTACTTC.